This T cell receptor (beta chain) was identified in a study of blood T cells in healthy people across ages. Study summary: About one barcoded beta molecule per two T cells was the capture yield of template switching.

A J-beta primer mix and a sample-barcoded 5' primer were used in a second PCR of roughly 7 to 12 cycles. A template-switch adaptor containing 12 random nucleotides labeled each cDNA molecule. Each CDR3 protein gets one entry after TCRdb re-called the 5' RACE reads with MiXCR. Seen here are approximately 690,000 distinct CDR3 sequences, roughly two fifths observed once, and the top ten hold around 30%. CDR3 length: 14 amino acids. Comment on this clonotype: Its antigen remains unknown.

Overall study results and limits: Among T cells, TCR beta diversity per million cells dropped roughly linearly as age rose. Any changes in expanded clonotypes were possibly confounded, as donor CMV status remained unknown.

Sequencing was performed on blood. The clonotype was recovered from an elderly man in good health. The V and J genes are TRBV12-3 or TRBV12-4 and TRBJ2-4; D is perhaps TRBD1 (6 bases). The J call is uncertain, as TRBJ2-7 better fits the DNA end. The CDR3 region is CASSLNREPYEQYF. As DNA, the CDR3 is TGTGCCAGCAGTTTAAACAGGGAACCCTACGAGCAGTACTTC.